A single sample gave rise to the 5 T cell receptor beta chains below, sequenced in a study of cytomegalovirus exposure and HLA in healthy donors. Primers for the PCR totalled 60 Vbeta and 13 Jbeta. The data were produced by immunoSEQ multiplex PCR, yet TCRdb's version contains in-frame clones alone and is incomplete. The sample has approximately 54,000 clones, less than 85% seen once. Sequencing was carried out using PBMCs. These receptors originate from a woman aged 18-29 years in good health and CMV-seronegative.

The gene calls are TRBV9 and TRBJ2-7; no clear D. The CDR3 runs 13 residues. Germline V gene lookup returns CDR1 SGDLS and CDR2 YYNGEE. Trimming pared 0 bases from V and 3 bases from J, leaving 7 bases between. CDR3 coding DNA: TGTGCCAGCAGCGTAGCTCTAGGCTACGAGCAGTACTTC. Encoded protein: CASSVALGYEQYF.

The J gene is TRBJ1-1, the V gene TRBV5-3, with a possible D match to TRBD1 (5 bases). TRBV5-3 is placed among ORFs of uncertain function. The CDR3 length is 14 residues. The V and J ends lost 0 bases and 3 bases respectively, with 9 bases between them. The CDR3 nucleotides read TGTGCCAGAAGCTTGGGGGGGGACGACACTGAAGCTTTCTTT. It is translated as CARSLGGDDTEAFF.

The J gene is TRBJ1-6, the V gene TRBV30; 8 nucleotides align to TRBD1. Germline V gives CDR1 GTSNPN, CDR2 SVGIG (reference sequence). Trimming took 7 bases from V and 9 from J; bases not matched to a gene: 14. This CDR3 contains 15 residues. DNA for the CDR3: TGTGCCTTCGGACAGGGCCTTCGTTTCGGTTCACCCCTCCACTTT. This translates into CAFGQGLRFGSPLHF.

The genes are TRBV10-1 and TRBJ1-1; D gene ambiguous. CDR1 and CDR2 from the germline V gene are WNHNN and SYGVQD (reference sequence). The CDR3 contains 14 residues. V gave up 3 bases and J gave up 1 base, with 9 bases separating them. CDR3 sequence: CASSDAYSNTEAFF. As DNA, the CDR3 is TGCGCCAGCAGTGATGCCTACTCGAACACTGAAGCTTTCTTT.

The chain combines TRBV18 with TRBJ2-7, with D maybe TRBD1 (5 bases). This CDR3 comprises 14 residues. Germline CDR1 and CDR2: KGHSH and LQKENI. Trimming shortened V by 1 base and J by 0 bases, and 7 bases separated the two germline ends. The CDR3 DNA is TGTGCCAGCTCACCACAGGGGATCTCCTACGAGCAGTACTTC. Amino acid sequence: CASSPQGISYEQYF.